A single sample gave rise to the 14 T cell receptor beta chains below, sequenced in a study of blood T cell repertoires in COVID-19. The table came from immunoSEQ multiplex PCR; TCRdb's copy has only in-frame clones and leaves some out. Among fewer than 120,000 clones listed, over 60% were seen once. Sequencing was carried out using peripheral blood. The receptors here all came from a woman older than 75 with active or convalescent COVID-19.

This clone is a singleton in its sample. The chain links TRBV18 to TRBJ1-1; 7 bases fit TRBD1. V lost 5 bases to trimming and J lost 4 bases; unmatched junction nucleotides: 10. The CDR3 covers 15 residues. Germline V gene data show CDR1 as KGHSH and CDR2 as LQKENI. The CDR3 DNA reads TGTGCCAGCTCAACACTACAGGGGACGGGCACTGAAGCTTTCTTT. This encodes CASSTLQGTGTEAFF.

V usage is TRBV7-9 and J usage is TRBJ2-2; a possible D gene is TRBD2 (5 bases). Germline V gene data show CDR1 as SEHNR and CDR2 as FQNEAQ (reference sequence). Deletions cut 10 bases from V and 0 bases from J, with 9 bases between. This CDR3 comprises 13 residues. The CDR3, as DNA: TGTGCCATCGGGGATCCGAACACCGGGGAGCTGTTTTTT. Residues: CAIGDPNTGELFF.

DNA for the CDR3: TGTGCCAGCAGCCTAGCGGGAGTCATCAATGAGCAGTTCTTC. It encodes CASSLAGVINEQFF. V gene TRBV2 combines with J gene TRBJ2-1, with 10 bases matching TRBD2. CDR1 is SNHLY and CDR2 is FYNNEI in the germline V gene. V shed 6 bases and J 6 bases; nucleotides not matched to a gene: 5. The CDR3 consists of 14 residues.

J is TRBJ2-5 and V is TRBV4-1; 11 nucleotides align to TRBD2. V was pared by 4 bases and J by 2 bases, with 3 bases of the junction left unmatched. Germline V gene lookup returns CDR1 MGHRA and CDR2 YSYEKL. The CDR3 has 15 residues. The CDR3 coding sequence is TGCGCCAGCAGCCGGAGACTAGCGGGGCAAGAGACCCAGTACTTC. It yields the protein CASSRRLAGQETQYF.

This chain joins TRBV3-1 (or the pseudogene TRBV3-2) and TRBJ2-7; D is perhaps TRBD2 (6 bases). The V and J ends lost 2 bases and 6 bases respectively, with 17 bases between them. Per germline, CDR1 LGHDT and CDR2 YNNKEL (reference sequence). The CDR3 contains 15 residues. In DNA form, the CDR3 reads TGTGCCAGCAGCCAATACGTGGCTAGCGAAGGCGAGCAGTACTTC. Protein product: CASSQYVASEGEQYF.

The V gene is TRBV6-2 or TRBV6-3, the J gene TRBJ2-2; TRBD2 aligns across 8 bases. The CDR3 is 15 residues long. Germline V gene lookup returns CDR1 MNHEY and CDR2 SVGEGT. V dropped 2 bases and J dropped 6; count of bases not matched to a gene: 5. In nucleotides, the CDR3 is TGTGCCAGCAGTTACACGGGACTAGTCTCCGGGGAGCTGTTTTTT. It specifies CASSYTGLVSGELFF.

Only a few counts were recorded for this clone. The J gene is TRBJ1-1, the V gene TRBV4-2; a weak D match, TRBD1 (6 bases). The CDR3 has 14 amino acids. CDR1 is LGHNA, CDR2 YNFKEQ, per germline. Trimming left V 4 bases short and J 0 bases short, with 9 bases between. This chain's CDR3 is CASSRTVMNTEAFF. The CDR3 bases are TGTGCCAGCAGCCGGACAGTGATGAACACTGAAGCTTTCTTT.

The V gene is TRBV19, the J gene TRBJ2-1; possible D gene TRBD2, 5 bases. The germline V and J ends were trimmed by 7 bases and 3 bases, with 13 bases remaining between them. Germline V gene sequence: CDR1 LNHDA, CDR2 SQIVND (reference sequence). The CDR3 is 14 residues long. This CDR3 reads CASTGRRNYNEQFF. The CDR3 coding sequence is TGTGCCAGTACTGGGCGGAGGAACTACAATGAGCAGTTCTTC.

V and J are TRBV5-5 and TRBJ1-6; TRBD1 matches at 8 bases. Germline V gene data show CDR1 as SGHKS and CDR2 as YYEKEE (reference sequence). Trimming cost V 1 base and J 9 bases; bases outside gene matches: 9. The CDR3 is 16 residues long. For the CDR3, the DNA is TGTGCCAGCAGCTTGACCTCCGACAGGGGAGGTTCACCCCTCCACTTT. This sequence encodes CASSLTSDRGGSPLHF.

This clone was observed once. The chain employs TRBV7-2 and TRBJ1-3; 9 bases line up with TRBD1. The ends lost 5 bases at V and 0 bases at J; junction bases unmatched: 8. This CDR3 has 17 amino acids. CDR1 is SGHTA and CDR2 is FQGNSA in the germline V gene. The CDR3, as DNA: TGTGCCAGCAGCCGCCTGGGGGGACAGGGCTCTGGAAACACCATATATTTT. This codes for CASSRLGGQGSGNTIYF.

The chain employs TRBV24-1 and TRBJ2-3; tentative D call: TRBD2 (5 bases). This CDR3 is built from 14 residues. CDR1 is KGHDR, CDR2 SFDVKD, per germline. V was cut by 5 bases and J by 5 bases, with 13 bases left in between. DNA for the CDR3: TGTGCCACCAGTGTTGAGGGCAAACGAGATACGCAGTATTTT. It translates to CATSVEGKRDTQYF.

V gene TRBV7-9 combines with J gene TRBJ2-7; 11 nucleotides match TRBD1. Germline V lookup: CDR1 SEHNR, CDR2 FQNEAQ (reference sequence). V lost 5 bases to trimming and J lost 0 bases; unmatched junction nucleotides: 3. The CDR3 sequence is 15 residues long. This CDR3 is CASSTGQGGSYEQYF. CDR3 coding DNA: TGTGCCAGCAGCACGGGACAGGGGGGCTCCTACGAGCAGTACTTC.

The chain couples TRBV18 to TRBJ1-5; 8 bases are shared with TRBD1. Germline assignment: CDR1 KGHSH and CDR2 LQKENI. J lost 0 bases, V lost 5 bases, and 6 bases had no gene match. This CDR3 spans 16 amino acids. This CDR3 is CASSGPGQVSNQPQHF. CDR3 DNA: TGTGCCAGCTCAGGCCCGGGACAGGTTAGCAATCAGCCCCAGCATTTT. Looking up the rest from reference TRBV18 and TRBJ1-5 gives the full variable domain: NAGVMQNPRHLVRRRGQEARLRCSPMKGHSHVYWYRQLPEEGLKFMVYLQKENIIDESGMPKERFSAEFPKEGPSILRIQQVVRGDSAAYFCASSGPGQVSNQPQHFGDGTRLSIL.

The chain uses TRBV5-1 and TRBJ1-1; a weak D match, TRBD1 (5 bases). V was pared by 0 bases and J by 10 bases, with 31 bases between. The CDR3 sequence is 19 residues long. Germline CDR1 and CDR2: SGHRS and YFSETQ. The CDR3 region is CASSLVTASRDRGKGVAFF. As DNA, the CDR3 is TGCGCCAGCAGCTTGGTTACGGCCTCCCGGGACCGGGGGAAGGGTGTAGCTTTCTTT.